This TCR beta chain appears in the sequencing data of a study of response to subunit inactivated influenza vaccine. Per the germline V gene, CDR1 is GTSNPN and CDR2 is SVGIG (reference sequence). With 8 bases clipped from V and 6 bases from J, the junction kept 12 bases outside the gene matches. There are 14 residues in the CDR3. A few counts support this clonotype. TCRdb used MiXCR to reprocess the RT-PCR reads, holding one entry per CDR3 protein. Of about 570,000 distinct CDR3 sequences in the sample, 11% were seen once. The same sample was also used in a study of T cells expressing NK-cell markers. This second report adds: As the method of synthesis, 5'RACE template switching with UMIs yielded TCR beta cDNA. Sorted CD3+CD56+NKG2C+, CD3+CD56+NKG2C- and CD3+CD56-NKG2C+ T cells provided the TCR beta repertoires. In the group of eight sequenced donors, seven were HCMV-seropositive and one was seronegative. Sorting in several experiments was restricted by an anti-gamma-delta TCR antibody to alpha-beta TCR T cells. Whether expanded NKG2C+ T cell clones were HCMV-specific remained unclear.

Sequences were derived from PBMCs from blood, sampled on the day of vaccination. The clonotype originates from a man between 50 and 59 years old who received an inactivated influenza vaccine. This rearrangement joins TRBV30 to TRBJ2-2, with 7 bases that match TRBD1. The CDR3 sequence: CAHISQGVPGELFF. Here the CDR3 DNA reads TGTGCCCACATTTCCCAGGGGGTTCCCGGGGAGCTGTTTTTT.